This T cell receptor (beta chain) originates from a study of T and B cells in COVID-19 patients. Study at large: COVID-19 patients gave peripheral blood either during active infection or after recovery. The recovered cohort's median age was approximately 37 years, versus less than 75 years in active infection.

TRB rearrangements were amplified by multiplex PCR with BIOMED2 TRB-A/B primers. TCRdb analysed the multiplex PCR reads with MiXCR anew, one entry per CDR3 protein. There are more than 5,000 distinct CDR3 sequences in the sample; 33% occur only once, and approximately 52% lies in the top ten. This clonotype appeared a few times. The antigen remains unidentified. From blood, roughly 250-500 ng of genomic DNA served as TRB template. Study-level results: Patients with COVID-19 reportedly showed strongly skewed T cell receptor beta variable and joining gene usage. CD4+, regulatory T cell, CD8+ and sorted SARS-CoV-2-responsive or tetramer+ T cells were not yet sequenced.

Germline values: CDR1 LGHNT, CDR2 FRNRAP. This CDR3 contains 14 residues. V was clipped by 2 bases and J by 2 bases, with 8 bases between them. Sequencing input: blood. V gene TRBV12-5 combines with J gene TRBJ2-3, with a weak D call TRBD1 (6 bases). The receptor was derived from a human donor with active COVID-19. CDR3 DNA: TGTGCTAGTGGTTTGACAGGGTCCACAGATACGCAGTATTTT. This gives the protein CASGLTGSTDTQYF.